At least ten counts were recorded for the clone carrying this T cell receptor beta chain. The data were obtained in a study of T-cell reconstitution after alpha-beta-depleted transplantation in children. V lost 8 bases, J lost 6 bases, and 13 bases lay in between. The CDR3 covers 13 residues. Germline lookup yields CDR1 MNHEY and CDR2 SVGAGI. Unique molecular identifiers tagged the TCRbeta library. TCRdb analysed the PCR reads with MiXCR anew, one entry per CDR3 protein. The sample lists 200,000 to 250,000 distinct CDR3 sequences, more than 10% occurring once. The source was PBMCs from the stem cell graft donor, collected from the stem cell graft. J is TRBJ2-2 and V is TRBV6-5; D may correspond to TRBD1 or TRBD2 (5 bases each). This receptor was identified in a human donor who donated a stem cell graft to a child with acute lymphoblastic leukemia. DNA of the CDR3: TGTGCCAGCGGAGTTTGGGGGTCCGGGGAGCTGTTTTTT. Translating it yields CASGVWGSGELFF.